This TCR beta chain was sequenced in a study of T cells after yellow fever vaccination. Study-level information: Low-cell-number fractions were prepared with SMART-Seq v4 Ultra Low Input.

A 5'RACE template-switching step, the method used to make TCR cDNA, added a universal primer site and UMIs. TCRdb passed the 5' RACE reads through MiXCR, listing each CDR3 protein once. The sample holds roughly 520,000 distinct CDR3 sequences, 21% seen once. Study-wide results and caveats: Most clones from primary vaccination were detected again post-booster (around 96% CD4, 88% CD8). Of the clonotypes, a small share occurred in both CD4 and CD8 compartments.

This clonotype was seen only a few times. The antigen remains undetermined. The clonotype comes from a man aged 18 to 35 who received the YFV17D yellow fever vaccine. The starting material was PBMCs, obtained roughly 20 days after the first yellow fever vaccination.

The CDR3: CATGGNEQFF. Here the CDR3 DNA reads TGTGCGACCGGGGGGAATGAGCAGTTCTTC. The rearrangement uses TRBV12-3 or TRBV12-4 and TRBJ2-1; 7 bases map to TRBD2. The CDR3 is 10 residues long.